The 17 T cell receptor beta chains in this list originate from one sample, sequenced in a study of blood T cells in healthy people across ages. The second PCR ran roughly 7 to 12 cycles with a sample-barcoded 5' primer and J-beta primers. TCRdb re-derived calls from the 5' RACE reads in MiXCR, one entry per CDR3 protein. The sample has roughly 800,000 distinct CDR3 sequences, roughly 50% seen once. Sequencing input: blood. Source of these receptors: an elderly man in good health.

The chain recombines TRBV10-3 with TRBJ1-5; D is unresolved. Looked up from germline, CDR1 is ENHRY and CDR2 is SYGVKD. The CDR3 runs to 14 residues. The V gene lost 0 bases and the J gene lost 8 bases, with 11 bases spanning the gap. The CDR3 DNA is TGTGCCATCAGTGAGTCCCCCATTTCTGAGCCCCAGCATTTT. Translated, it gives CAISESPISEPQHF.

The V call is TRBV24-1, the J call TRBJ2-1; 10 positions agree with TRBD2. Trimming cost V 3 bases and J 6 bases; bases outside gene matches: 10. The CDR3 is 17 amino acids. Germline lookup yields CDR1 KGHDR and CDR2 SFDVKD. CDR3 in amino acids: CATSDAPWGLAPNEQFF. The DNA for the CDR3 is TGTGCCACCAGTGATGCCCCCTGGGGACTAGCGCCCAATGAGCAGTTCTTC.

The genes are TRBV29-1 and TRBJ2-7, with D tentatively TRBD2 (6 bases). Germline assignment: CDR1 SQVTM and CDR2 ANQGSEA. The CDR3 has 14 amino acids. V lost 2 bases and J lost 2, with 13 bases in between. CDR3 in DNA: TGCAGCGTTGAATCCCGCGGGGCGGCCTACGAGCAGTACTTC. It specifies CSVESRGAAYEQYF.

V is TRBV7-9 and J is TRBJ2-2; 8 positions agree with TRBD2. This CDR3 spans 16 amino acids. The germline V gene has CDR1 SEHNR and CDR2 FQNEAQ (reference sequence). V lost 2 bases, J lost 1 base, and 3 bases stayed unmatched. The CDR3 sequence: CASSLTAGGNTGELFF. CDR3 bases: TGTGCCAGCAGCTTAACCGCGGGAGGGAACACCGGGGAGCTGTTTTTT.

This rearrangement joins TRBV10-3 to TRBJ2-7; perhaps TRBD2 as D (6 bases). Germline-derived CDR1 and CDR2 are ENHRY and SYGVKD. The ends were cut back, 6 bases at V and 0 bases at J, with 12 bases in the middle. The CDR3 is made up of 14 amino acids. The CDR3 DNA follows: TGTGCCATCAGCCTAGCGAGGAGCTCCTACGAGCAGTACTTC. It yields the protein CAISLARSSYEQYF.

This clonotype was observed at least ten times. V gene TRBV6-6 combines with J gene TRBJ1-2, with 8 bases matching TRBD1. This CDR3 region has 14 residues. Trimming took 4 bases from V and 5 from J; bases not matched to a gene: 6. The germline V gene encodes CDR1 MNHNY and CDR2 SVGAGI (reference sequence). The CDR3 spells CASSSGTGRYGYTF. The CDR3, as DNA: TGTGCCAGCAGTTCCGGGACAGGACGTTATGGCTACACCTTC.

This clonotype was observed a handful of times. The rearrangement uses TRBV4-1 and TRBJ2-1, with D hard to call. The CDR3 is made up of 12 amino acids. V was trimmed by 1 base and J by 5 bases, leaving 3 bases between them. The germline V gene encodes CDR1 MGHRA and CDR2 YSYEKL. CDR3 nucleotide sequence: TGCGCCAGCAGCCAAGCTGACAATGAGCAGTTCTTC. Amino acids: CASSQADNEQFF.

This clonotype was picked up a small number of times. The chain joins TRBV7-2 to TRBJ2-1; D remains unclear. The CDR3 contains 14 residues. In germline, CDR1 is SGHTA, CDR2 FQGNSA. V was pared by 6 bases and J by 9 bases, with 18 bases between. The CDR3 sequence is CASSPQTRRGEQFF. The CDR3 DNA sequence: TGTGCCAGCAGTCCTCAGACGCGGAGAGGTGAGCAGTTCTTC.

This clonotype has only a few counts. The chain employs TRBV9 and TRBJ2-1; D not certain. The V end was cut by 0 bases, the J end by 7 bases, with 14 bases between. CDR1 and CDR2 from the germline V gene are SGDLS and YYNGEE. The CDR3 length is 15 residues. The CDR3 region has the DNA TGTGCCAGCAGCGTAGAAGGGCGAAGGGAAAATGAGCAGTTCTTC. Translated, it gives CASSVEGRRENEQFF.

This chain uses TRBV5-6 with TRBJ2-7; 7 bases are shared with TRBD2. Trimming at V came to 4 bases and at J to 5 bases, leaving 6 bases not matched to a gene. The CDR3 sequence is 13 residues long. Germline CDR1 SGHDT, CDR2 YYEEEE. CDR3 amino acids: CASSLLAFDEQYF. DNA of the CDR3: TGTGCCAGCAGCCTACTAGCGTTCGACGAGCAGTACTTC.

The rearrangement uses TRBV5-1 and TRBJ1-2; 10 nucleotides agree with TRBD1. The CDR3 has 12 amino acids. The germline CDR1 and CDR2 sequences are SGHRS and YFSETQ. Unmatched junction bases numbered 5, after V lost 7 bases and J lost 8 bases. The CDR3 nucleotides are TGCGCCAGCGGGACAGGGGCTGGCGGCTACACCTTC. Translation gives CASGTGAGGYTF.

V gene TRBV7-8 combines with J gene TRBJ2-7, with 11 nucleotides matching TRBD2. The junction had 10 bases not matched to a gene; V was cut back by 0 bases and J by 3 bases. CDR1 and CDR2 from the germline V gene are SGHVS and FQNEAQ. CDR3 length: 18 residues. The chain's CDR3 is CASSLALLPGLADYEQYF. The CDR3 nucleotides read TGTGCCAGCAGCTTAGCCTTGTTACCGGGACTAGCGGACTACGAGCAGTACTTC.

CDR3 in amino acids: CASSQRTGRSGYTF. The CDR3, as DNA: TGTGCCAGCAGTCAAAGGACAGGGCGATCTGGCTACACCTTC. V gene TRBV12-3 or TRBV12-4 combines with J gene TRBJ1-2; 8 positions match TRBD1. The CDR3 has 14 residues. After removal of 5 bases from V and 7 bases from J, the junction contained 9 bases not matched to a gene.

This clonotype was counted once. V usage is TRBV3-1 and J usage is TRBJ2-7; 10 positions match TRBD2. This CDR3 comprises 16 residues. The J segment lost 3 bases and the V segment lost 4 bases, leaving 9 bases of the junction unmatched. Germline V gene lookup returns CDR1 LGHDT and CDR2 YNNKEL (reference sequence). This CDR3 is CASSPFLAGAIYEQYF. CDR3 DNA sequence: TGTGCCAGCAGCCCGTTCCTAGCGGGAGCGATCTACGAGCAGTACTTC.

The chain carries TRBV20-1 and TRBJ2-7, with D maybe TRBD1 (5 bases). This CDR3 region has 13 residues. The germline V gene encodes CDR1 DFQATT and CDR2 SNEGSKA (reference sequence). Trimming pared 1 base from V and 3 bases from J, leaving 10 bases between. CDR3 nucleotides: TGCAGTGCTAGAGTCCTTCAGGGCTACGAGCAGTACTTC. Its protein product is CSARVLQGYEQYF.

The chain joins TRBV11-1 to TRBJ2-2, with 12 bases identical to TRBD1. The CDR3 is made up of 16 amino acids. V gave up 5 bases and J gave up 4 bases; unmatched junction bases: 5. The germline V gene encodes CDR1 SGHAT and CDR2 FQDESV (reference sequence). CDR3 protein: CASSPGQGALTGELFF. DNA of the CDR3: TGTGCCAGCAGCCCGGGACAGGGGGCGCTCACCGGGGAGCTGTTTTTT.

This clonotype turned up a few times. The CDR3, as DNA: TGTGCCAGCAGTGGACAGATTAACACTGAAGCTTTCTTT. It encodes CASSGQINTEAFF. The J gene is TRBJ1-1, the V gene TRBV12-3 or TRBV12-4, with D maybe TRBD1 (6 bases). The CDR3 extends over 13 amino acids. V was shortened by 5 bases and J by 2 bases, with 9 bases between the two germline ends.